These T cell receptor beta chains were read from a single sample in a study of cytomegalovirus exposure and HLA in healthy donors. Clones were read by immunoSEQ multiplex PCR, and TCRdb kept only the in-frame ones, dropping some. The repertoire holds about 130,000 clones, 80% to 90% seen once, with 3.6% in the top ten. Sequenced input: PBMCs. The receptors were sampled from a woman aged 40 to 55 in good health and CMV-seropositive. Each CDR3 is given with its conserved first and last residue. Each record gives: clone size, V gene, J gene, D gene, CDR3 protein, CDR3 DNA. The D gene is left open where the match is weak. Expanded clones get a size class; other rows say once, few or many, or leave the size out.

-	TRBV5-6	TRBJ2-1	-	CASSLDGSGYNEQFF	TGTGCCAGCAGCTTGGATGGGTCGGGATACAATGAGCAGTTCTTC
-	TRBV28	TRBJ1-2	TRBD1	CASSPTGPNYGYTF	TGTGCCAGCAGTCCGACAGGGCCTAACTATGGCTACACCTTC
-	TRBV19	TRBJ1-5	-	CASSLGAVGNQPQHF	TGTGCCAGTAGTTTGGGGGCGGTTGGCAATCAGCCCCAGCATTTT
-	TRBV6-4	TRBJ2-1	TRBD2	CAILPGTSGSIGNEQFF	TGTGCCATCCTACCCGGGACTAGCGGGAGCATCGGCAATGAGCAGTTCTTC
few	TRBV9	TRBJ2-7	TRBD2	CASSVGEAGGPSEQYF	TGTGCCAGCAGCGTAGGTGAAGCGGGAGGGCCCTCCGAGCAGTACTTC
-	TRBV29-1	TRBJ1-1	TRBD1	CSVGDRGNTEAFF	TGCAGCGTTGGGGACAGGGGAAACACTGAAGCTTTCTTT
once	TRBV7-7	TRBJ2-3	TRBD2	CASSRLAGGNLDTQYF	TGTGCTAGCAGTCGCTTAGCGGGAGGGAATTTGGATACGCAGTATTTT
-	TRBV18	TRBJ2-1	TRBD2	CASSPGTSIDEQFF	TGTGCCAGCTCACCCGGGACTAGCATTGATGAGCAGTTCTTC
once	TRBV18	TRBJ2-7	-	CASSSSGLTLSYEQYF	TGTGCCAGCTCATCAAGCGGACTGACACTTTCCTACGAGCAGTACTTC
-	TRBV7-9	TRBJ2-7	TRBD2	CSSSLGGGIYEQYF	TGTTCCAGCAGCTTAGGCGGGGGTATCTACGAGCAGTACTTC
-	TRBV10-3	TRBJ2-7	TRBD2	CAISVLAGNSYEQYF	TGTGCCATCAGTGTCCTAGCGGGAAATTCCTACGAGCAGTACTTC
-	TRBV27	TRBJ1-1	-	CASLRGGGEAFF	TGTGCCAGCCTAAGAGGGGGGGGAGAAGCTTTCTTT
once	TRBV18	TRBJ2-7	-	CASSPTVTYEQYF	TGTGCCAGCTCCCCGACAGTCACCTACGAGCAGTACTTC
few	TRBV5-1	TRBJ2-3	TRBD1	CASSARTGSTDTQYF	TGCGCCAGCAGCGCCCGGACAGGAAGCACAGATACGCAGTATTTT
-	TRBV5-1	TRBJ2-7	TRBD1	CASSYGQGYEQYF	TGCGCCAGCAGCTACGGACAGGGCTACGAGCAGTACTTC
-	TRBV6-5	TRBJ2-7	-	CASSYLYEQYF	TGTGCCAGCAGTTACTTATACGAGCAGTACTTC
-	TRBV5-6	TRBJ1-1	TRBD1	CASSHRGLYTEAFF	TGTGCCAGCAGCCACAGGGGGTTGTACACTGAAGCTTTCTTT
-	TRBV9	TRBJ2-3	-	CASSVEGETYQYF	TGTGCCAGCAGCGTAGAGGGAGAGACGTATCAGTATTTT
few	TRBV10-3	TRBJ2-5	TRBD2	CAISGKRDESQETQYF	TGTGCCATCAGTGGAAAGCGGGACGAGTCCCAAGAGACCCAGTACTTC
-	TRBV27	TRBJ2-1	TRBD1	CASSLSDRAAESYNEQFF	TGTGCCAGCAGTTTATCGGACAGGGCGGCCGAGTCCTACAATGAGCAGTTCTTC
-	TRBV27	TRBJ2-2	-	CASSMRAGELFF	TGTGCCAGCAGTATGAGGGCCGGGGAGCTGTTTTTT
-	TRBV15	TRBJ2-7	TRBD1	CATSNDRGLYEQYF	TGTGCCACCAGCAACGACAGGGGCTTGTACGAGCAGTACTTC
-	TRBV11-3	TRBJ2-3	-	CASSLDSTQYF	TGTGCCAGCAGCTTAGATAGTACGCAGTATTTT
-	TRBV6-1	TRBJ2-7	-	CASSEARASVPYEQYF	TGTGCCAGCAGTGAAGCGCGGGCTAGCGTACCCTACGAGCAGTACTTC
-	TRBV19	TRBJ1-2	TRBD1	CASKMIDREDGYTF	TGTGCCAGTAAAATGATAGACAGGGAGGATGGCTACACCTTC
-	TRBV7-9	TRBJ2-7	TRBD2	CASSLTAGGHEQYF	TGTGCCAGCAGCTTAACAGCGGGAGGGCACGAGCAGTACTTC
-	TRBV6-5	TRBJ2-1	TRBD2	CASSGTSRNEQFF	TGTGCCAGCAGTGGGACTAGCAGGAATGAGCAGTTCTTC
-	TRBV7-2	TRBJ1-2	TRBD1	CASSPTGVGYGYTF	TGTGCCAGCAGCCCGACAGGGGTTGGCTATGGCTACACCTTC
-	TRBV7-9	TRBJ2-3	TRBD2	CSSSFRAGFVADTQYF	TGTTCCAGCAGCTTCCGAGCGGGATTTGTTGCGGATACGCAGTATTTT
-	TRBV5-4	TRBJ1-2	-	CASSFGQNYGYTF	TGTGCCAGCAGCTTTGGACAGAACTATGGCTACACCTTC
once	TRBV6-4	TRBJ2-1	TRBD2	CASSDSSSGRAHEQFF	TGTGCCAGCAGTGACTCTAGTAGCGGGAGGGCCCATGAGCAGTTCTTC
-	TRBV9	TRBJ2-5	-	CASSVGAGKETQYF	TGTGCCAGCAGCGTAGGGGCAGGGAAAGAGACCCAGTACTTC
-	TRBV11-2	TRBJ1-1	-	CASSSDKNTEAFF	TGTGCCAGCAGCTCGGACAAGAACACTGAAGCTTTCTTT
-	TRBV2	TRBJ1-2	-	CASSDLTGVYGYTF	TGTGCCAGCAGTGATTTGACAGGCGTTTATGGCTACACCTTC
-	TRBV6-5	TRBJ2-1	TRBD2	CASSYWTSHKNEQFF	TGTGCCAGCAGTTACTGGACTAGCCATAAAAATGAGCAGTTCTTC
-	TRBV28	TRBJ2-5	-	CASSLPLGGRGLEETQYF	TGTGCCAGCAGCTTACCCCTCGGGGGAAGGGGGCTGGAAGAGACCCAGTACTTC
few	TRBV6-5	TRBJ2-2	TRBD1	CASSYNRDSSGELFF	TGTGCCAGCAGTTACAACCGGGACAGCTCTGGGGAGCTGTTTTTT
-	TRBV4-1	TRBJ2-7	TRBD1	CASSQPQGTLAYEQYF	TGCGCCAGCAGCCAACCACAGGGGACATTGGCCTACGAGCAGTACTTC
-	TRBV10-3	TRBJ1-6	-	CAISEKSSYNSPLHF	TGTGCCATCAGTGAGAAGAGTTCCTATAATTCACCCCTCCACTTT
-	TRBV5-4	TRBJ2-7	TRBD1	CASSAQGSSYEQYF	TGTGCCAGCAGCGCACAGGGGAGCTCCTACGAGCAGTACTTC
-	TRBV6-5	TRBJ1-5	-	CASSLGGRGNQPQHF	TGTGCCAGCAGCCTCGGAGGGCGGGGAAATCAGCCCCAGCATTTT
-	TRBV5-4	TRBJ1-1	TRBD1	CASSLGQGGITEAFF	TGTGCCAGCAGCTTGGGACAGGGAGGAATCACTGAAGCTTTCTTT
-	TRBV19	TRBJ1-3	-	CASSEERVGNTIYF	TGTGCCAGTAGTGAAGAAAGAGTTGGAAACACCATATATTTT
-	TRBV4-3	TRBJ1-1	-	CASSQGRGVPEAFF	TGCGCCAGCAGCCAAGGTCGGGGAGTCCCTGAAGCTTTCTTT
-	TRBV6-5	TRBJ2-1	-	CASSTPRGSYNEQFF	TGTGCCAGCAGTACCCCCCGGGGGTCCTACAATGAGCAGTTCTTC
-	TRBV7-9	TRBJ1-5	-	CASSLVRGFSNQPQHF	TGTGCCAGCAGCTTAGTCCGGGGTTTTAGCAATCAGCCCCAGCATTTT
-	TRBV9	TRBJ1-3	TRBD1	CASSGRGQGARDGNTIYF	TGTGCCAGCAGCGGCCGCGGACAGGGGGCCAGAGATGGAAACACCATATATTTT
-	TRBV2	TRBJ1-5	-	CASSARTGNQPQHF	TGTGCCAGCAGCGCCAGGACAGGCAATCAGCCCCAGCATTTT